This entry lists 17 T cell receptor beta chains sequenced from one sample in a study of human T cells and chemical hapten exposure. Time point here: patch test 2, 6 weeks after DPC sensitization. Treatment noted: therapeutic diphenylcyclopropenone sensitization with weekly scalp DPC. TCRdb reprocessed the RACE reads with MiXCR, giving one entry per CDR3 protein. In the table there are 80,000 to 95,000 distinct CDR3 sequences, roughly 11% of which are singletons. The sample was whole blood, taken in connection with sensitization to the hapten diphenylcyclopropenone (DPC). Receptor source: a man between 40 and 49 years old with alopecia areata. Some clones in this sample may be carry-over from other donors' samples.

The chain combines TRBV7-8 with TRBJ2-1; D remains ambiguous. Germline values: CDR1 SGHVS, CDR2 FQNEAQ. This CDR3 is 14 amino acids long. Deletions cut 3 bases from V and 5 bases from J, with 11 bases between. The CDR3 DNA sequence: TGTGCCAGCAGCTTTGGTAAACCTAACAATGAGCAGTTCTTC. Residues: CASSFGKPNNEQFF.

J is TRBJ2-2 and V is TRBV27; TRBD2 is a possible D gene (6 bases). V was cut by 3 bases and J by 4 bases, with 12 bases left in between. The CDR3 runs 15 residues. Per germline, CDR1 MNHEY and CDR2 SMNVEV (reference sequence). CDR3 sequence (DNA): TGTGCCAGCAGTTTTACGGGACTCCCCACCGGGGAGCTGTTTTTT. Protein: CASSFTGLPTGELFF.

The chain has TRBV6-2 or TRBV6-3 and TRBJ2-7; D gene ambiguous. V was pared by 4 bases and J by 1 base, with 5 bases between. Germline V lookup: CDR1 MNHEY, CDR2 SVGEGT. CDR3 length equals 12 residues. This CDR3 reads CASSFGSYEQYV. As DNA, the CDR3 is TGTGCCAGCAGTTTTGGGTCCTACGAGCAGTACGTC.

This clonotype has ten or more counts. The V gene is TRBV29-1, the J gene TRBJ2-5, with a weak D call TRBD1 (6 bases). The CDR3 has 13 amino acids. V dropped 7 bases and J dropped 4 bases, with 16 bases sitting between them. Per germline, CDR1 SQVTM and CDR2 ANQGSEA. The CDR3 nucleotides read TGCAGCGCCCGTTTGACAGGTCTAGAGACCCAGTACTTC. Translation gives CSARLTGLETQYF.

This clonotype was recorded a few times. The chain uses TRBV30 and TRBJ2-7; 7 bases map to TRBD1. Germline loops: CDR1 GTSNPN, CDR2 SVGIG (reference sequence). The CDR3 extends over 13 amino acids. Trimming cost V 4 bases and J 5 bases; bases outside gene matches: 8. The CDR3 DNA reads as TGTGCCTGGAATACAGGGGCGACGGACGAGCAGTACTTC. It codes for CAWNTGATDEQYF.

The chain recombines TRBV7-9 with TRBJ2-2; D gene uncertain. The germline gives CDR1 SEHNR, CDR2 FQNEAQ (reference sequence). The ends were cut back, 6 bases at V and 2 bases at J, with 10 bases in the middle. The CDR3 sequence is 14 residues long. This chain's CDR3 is CASRPGSNTGELFF. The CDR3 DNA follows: TGTGCCAGCAGGCCTGGTTCAAACACCGGGGAGCTGTTTTTT.

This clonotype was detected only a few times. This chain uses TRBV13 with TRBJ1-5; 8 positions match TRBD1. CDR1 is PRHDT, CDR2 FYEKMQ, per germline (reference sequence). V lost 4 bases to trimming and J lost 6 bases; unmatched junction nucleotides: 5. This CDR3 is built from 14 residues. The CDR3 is CASSSGGKSQPQHF. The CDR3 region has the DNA TGTGCCAGCAGCTCAGGGGGCAAGAGTCAGCCCCAGCATTTT.

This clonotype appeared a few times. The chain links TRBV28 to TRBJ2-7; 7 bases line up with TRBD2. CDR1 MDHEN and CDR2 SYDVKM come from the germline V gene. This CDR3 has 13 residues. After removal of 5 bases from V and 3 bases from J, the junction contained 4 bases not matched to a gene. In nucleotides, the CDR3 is TGTGCCAGCAGTAGCGGGAATATCTACGAGCAGTACGTC. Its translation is CASSSGNIYEQYV.

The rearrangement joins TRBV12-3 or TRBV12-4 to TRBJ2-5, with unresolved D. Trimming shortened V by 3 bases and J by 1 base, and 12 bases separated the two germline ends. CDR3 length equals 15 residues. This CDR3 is CASSLTPTAQETQYF. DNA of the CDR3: TGTGCCAGCAGTTTGACCCCCACGGCCCAAGAGACCCAGTACTTC.

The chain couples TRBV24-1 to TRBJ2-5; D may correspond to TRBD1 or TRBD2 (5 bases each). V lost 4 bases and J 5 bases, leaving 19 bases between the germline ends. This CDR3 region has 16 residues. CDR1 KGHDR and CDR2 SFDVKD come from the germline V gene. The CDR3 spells CATSDPGTPGLETQYF. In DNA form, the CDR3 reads TGTGCCACCAGTGACCCCGGGACCCCCGGGTTGGAGACCCAGTACTTC.

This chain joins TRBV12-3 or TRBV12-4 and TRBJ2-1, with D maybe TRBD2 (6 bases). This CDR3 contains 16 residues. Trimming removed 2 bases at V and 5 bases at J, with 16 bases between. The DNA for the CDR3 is TGTGCCAGCAGTTTAAGGTCGGAGGGCCCGGACAATGAGCAGTTCTTC. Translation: CASSLRSEGPDNEQFF.

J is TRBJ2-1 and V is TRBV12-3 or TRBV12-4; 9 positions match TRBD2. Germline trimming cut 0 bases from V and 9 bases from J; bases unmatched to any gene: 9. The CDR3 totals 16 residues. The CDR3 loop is CASSLASGSLGGEQFF. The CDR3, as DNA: TGTGCCAGCAGTTTAGCTAGCGGGAGTCTCGGGGGTGAGCAGTTCTTC.

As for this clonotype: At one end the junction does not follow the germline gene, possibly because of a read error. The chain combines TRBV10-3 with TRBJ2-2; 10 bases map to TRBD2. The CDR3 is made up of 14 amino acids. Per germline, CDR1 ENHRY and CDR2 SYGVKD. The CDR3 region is CAIEGLASTGELVF. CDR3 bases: TGTGCCATTGAGGGACTAGCGAGCACCGGGGAGCTGGTTTTT.

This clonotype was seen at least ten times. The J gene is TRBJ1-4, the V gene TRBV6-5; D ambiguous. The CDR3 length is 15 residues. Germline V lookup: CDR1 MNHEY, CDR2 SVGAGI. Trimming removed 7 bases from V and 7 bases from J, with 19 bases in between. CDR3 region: CASTTLSDASEKLFF. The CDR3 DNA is TGTGCCAGCACTACACTCAGTGATGCTTCTGAAAAACTGTTTTTT.

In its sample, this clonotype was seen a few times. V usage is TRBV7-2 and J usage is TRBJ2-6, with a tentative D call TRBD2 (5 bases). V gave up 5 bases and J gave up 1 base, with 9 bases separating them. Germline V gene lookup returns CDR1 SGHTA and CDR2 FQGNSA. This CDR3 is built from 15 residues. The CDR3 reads CASSPRGSGANVLTF. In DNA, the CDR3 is TGTGCCAGCAGCCCCAGAGGGTCTGGGGCCAACGTCCTGACTTTC.

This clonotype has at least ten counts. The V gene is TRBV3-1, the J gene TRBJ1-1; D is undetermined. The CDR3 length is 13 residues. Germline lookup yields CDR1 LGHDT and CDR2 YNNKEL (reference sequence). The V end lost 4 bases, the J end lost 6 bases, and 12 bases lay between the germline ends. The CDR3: CASSLTVISEAFF. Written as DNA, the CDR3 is TGTGCCAGCAGCCTTACGGTAATCTCTGAAGCTTTCTTT. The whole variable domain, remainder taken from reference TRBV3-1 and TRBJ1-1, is DTAVSQTPKYLVTQMGNDKSIKCEQNLGHDTMYWYKQDSKKFLKIMFSYNNKELIINETVPNRFSPKSPDKAHLNLHINSLELGDSAVYFCASSLTVISEAFFGQGTRLTVV.

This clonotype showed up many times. The CDR3 DNA sequence: TGTGCCAGTAATCGGGGAGCTCTGGACAATGAGCAGTTCTTC. The encoded protein is CASNRGALDNEQFF. V and J are TRBV19 and TRBJ2-1; tentatively, D is TRBD2 (5 bases). V gave up 7 bases and J gave up 5 bases, with 15 bases separating them. The germline CDR1 and CDR2 sequences are LNHDA and SQIVND (reference sequence). This CDR3 region has 14 residues.